This T cell receptor (beta chain) appears in the sequencing data of a study of molecular identifiers for immune sequencing clone quantification. Across the whole study: Across replicate runs, RNA obtained from approximately 20,000 or 100,000 naive CD8 cells was divided into five, with four undergoing sequencing.

The CDR3 totals 19 residues. The trim removed 2 bases at V and 1 base at J, leaving 14 bases unmatched. From germline, CDR1 is MDHEN and CDR2 SYDVKM. TCRdb fed the PCR reads into MiXCR, producing one record per CDR3 protein. In the table there are 400,000 to 600,000 distinct CDR3 sequences, 20% to 25% of which are singletons. The chain combines TRBV28 with TRBJ2-3; 8 bases are a match to TRBD2. Specimen: naive CD8+ T cells from blood, with Jurkat cell RNA spiked in. As for subset: FACS-sorted CD8+CD4-CCR7+CD45RA+ naive T cells. This clonotype was obtained from a human donor in good health. Some libraries in this study had Jurkat cell RNA spiked in. The CDR3 loop reads CASSLGTRVGVFRTDTQYF. The CDR3 DNA reads as TGTGCCAGCAGTTTAGGGACTAGGGTGGGGGTCTTTCGCACAGATACGCAGTATTTT.